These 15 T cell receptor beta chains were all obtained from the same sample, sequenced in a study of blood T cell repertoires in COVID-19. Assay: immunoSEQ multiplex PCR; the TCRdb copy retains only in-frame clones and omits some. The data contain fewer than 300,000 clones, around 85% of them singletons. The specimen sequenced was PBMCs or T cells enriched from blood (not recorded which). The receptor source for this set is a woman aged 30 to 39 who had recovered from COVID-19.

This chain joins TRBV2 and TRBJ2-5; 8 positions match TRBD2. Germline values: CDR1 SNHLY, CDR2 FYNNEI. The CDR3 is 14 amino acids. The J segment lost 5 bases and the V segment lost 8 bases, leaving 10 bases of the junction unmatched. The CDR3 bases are TGTGCCAGCTTCGTTAGCGGGATGCGGGAGACCCAGTACTTC. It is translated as CASFVSGMRETQYF.

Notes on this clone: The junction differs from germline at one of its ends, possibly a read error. DNA of the CDR3: TGTGCCAGCAGTTTAGCTAACGGGGGGGCCTTT. It encodes CASSLANGGAF. The chain carries TRBV12-3 or TRBV12-4 and TRBJ1-1; D possibly corresponds to TRBD1 (6 bases). The CDR3 runs to 11 residues.

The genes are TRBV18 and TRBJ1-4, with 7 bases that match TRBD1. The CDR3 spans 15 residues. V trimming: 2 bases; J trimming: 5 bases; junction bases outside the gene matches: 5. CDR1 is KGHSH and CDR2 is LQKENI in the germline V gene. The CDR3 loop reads CASSPGQDLNEKLFF. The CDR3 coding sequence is TGTGCCAGCTCACCAGGACAGGACTTGAATGAAAAACTGTTTTTT.

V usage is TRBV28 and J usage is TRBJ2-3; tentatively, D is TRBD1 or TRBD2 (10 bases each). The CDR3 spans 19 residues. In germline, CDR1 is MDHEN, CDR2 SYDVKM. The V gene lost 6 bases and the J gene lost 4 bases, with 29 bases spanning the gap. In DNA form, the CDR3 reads TGTGCCAGCAGAACGACAGGGGGCGGAAAGCTAGCGGGGGCAGATACGCAGTATTTT. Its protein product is CASRTTGGGKLAGADTQYF.

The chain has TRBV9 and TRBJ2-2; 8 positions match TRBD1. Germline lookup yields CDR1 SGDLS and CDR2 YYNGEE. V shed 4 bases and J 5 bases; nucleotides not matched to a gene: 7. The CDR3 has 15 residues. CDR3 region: CASSSGQGLTGELFF. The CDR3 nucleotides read TGTGCCAGCAGCTCAGGACAGGGCCTTACCGGGGAGCTGTTTTTT.

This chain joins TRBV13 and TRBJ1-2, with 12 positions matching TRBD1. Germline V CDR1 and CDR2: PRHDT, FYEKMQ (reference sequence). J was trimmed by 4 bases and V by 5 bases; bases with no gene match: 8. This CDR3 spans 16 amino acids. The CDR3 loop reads CASSGKGQGAFYGYTF. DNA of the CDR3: TGTGCCAGCAGCGGCAAGGGACAGGGGGCGTTCTATGGCTACACCTTC.

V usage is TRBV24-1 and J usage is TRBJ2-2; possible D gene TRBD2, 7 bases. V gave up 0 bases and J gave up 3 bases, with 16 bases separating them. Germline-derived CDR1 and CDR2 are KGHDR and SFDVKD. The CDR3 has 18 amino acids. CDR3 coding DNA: TGTGCCACCAGTGATTTGTGGGGGGGCGCGTGGGACACCGGGGAGCTGTTTTTT. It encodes CATSDLWGGAWDTGELFF.

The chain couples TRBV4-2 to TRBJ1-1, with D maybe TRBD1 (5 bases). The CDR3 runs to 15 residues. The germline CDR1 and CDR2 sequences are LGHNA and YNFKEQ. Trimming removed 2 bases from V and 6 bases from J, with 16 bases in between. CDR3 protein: CASSQFHQLGAEAFF. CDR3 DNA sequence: TGTGCCAGCAGCCAATTCCACCAATTAGGGGCTGAAGCTTTCTTT.

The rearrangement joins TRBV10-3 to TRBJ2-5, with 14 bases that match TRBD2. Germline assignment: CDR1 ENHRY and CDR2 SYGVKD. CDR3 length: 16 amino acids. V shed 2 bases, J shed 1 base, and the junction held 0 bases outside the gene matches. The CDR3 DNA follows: TGTGCCATCAGTGAGGGACTAGCGGGGGGCCAAGAGACCCAGTACTTC. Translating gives CAISEGLAGGQETQYF.

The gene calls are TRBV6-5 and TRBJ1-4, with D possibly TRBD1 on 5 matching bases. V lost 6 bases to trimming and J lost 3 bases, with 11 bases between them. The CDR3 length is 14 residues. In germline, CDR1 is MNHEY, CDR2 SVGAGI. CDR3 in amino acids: CASRETVSNEKLFF. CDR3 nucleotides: TGTGCCAGCAGAGAGACAGTTTCTAATGAAAAACTGTTTTTT.

The CDR3 protein is CASSLAGQYEQYF. As DNA, the CDR3 is TGTGCCAGCAGCTTAGCCGGACAGTACGAGCAGTACTTC. J is TRBJ2-7 and V is TRBV7-2; possible D gene TRBD1, 6 bases. The CDR3 runs to 13 residues. Germline CDR1 reads SGHTA; CDR2 reads FQGNSA. V was trimmed by 0 bases and J by 4 bases, leaving 7 bases between them.

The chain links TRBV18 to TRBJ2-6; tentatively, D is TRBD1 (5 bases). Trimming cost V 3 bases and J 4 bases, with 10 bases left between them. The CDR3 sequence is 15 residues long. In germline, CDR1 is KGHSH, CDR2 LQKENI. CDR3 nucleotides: TGTGCCAGCTCACCGGGGCCTGTAGGGGCCAACGTCCTGACTTTC. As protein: CASSPGPVGANVLTF.

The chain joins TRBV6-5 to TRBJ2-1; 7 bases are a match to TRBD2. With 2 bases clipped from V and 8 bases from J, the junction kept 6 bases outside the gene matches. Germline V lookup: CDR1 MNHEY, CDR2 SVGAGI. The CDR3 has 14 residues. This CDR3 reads CASSYPGRLDEQFF. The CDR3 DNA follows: TGTGCCAGCAGTTACCCCGGGAGGCTGGATGAGCAGTTCTTC.

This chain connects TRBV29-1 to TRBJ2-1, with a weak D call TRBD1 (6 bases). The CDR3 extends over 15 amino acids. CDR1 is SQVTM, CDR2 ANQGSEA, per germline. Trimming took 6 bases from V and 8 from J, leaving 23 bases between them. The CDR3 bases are TGCAGCGTGACTTGTCCTACAGGGTCGGTCCATGAGCAGTTCTTC. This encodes CSVTCPTGSVHEQFF.

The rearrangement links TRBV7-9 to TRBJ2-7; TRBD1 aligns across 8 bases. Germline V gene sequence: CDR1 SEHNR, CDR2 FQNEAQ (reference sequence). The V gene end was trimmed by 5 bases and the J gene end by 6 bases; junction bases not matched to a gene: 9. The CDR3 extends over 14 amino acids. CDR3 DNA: TGTGCCAGCAGCCAGCCTGGACAGGGAGGCGAGCAGTACTTC. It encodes CASSQPGQGGEQYF.